Below, one T cell receptor beta chain is given with its context. The target antigen is unknown. The entry originates in a study of T cell responses to AZD1222 COVID-19 vaccine. Findings and limits, study-wide: As reported, nearly half of all spike-specific TCRs target variant regions that are unmutated.

TCRdb's table, derived via immunoSEQ multiplex PCR, lists solely in-frame clones and lacks some. The sample includes roughly 100,000 clones, over 75% of them seen just once. The CDR3 has 20 residues. V lost 5 bases, J lost 0 bases, and 19 bases stayed unmatched. Germline V gene sequence: CDR1 MDHEN, CDR2 SYDVKM. V usage is TRBV28 and J usage is TRBJ1-1; TRBD1 agrees at 9 bases. The material was peripheral blood, obtained on day 0 of AZD1222 vaccination. The TCR sequence derives from an adult in good health. CDR3 protein: CASSPPGGAGTGLMNTEAFF. The CDR3 DNA sequence: TGTGCCAGCAGTCCCCCGGGCGGAGCCGGGACAGGGCTCATGAACACTGAAGCTTTCTTT.